This T cell receptor beta chain stems from a study of T cell repertoires in cytomegalovirus infection. Findings and caveats of the study: CMV-specific TCR beta clonotypes restricted by HLA-C were the ones dominating the ex vivo response.

TCRdb redid the calling of the reads with MiXCR, one entry per CDR3 protein. The table lists about 400,000 distinct CDR3 sequences, around 18% of them singletons. CDR3 length: 17 residues. V was shortened by 6 bases and J by 2 bases, with 20 bases between the two germline ends. This clonotype was seen ten or more times. Its antigen is undetermined. The TCR originated in a human donor in good health (CMV status not recorded). Some clones in this sample may be carry-over from other donors' samples. The source material was PBMCs. The V and J genes are TRBV12-3 or TRBV12-4 and TRBJ2-1; D is perhaps TRBD1 (6 bases). The CDR3 is CASSHPGRGGTYNEQFF. CDR3 coding DNA: TGTGCCAGCAGCCACCCCGGACGAGGGGGAACCTACAATGAGCAGTTCTTC.